Only a few counts were recorded for the clone carrying this T cell receptor beta chain. Its matching antigen is unknown. 13 Jbeta primers and 60 Vbeta primers were used for the PCR. Sequencing was performed with immunoSEQ multiplex PCR; in TCRdb, only in-frame clones are kept and a portion is missing. In the table there are around 130,000 clones, around 8.5% of which are singletons. This record comes from a study of cytomegalovirus exposure and HLA in healthy donors. General study results and limits: Differences between HLA loci emerged in a later analysis of TCR association rates, with DRB1 most and HLA-C fewest. Cytomegalovirus-associated TCR beta chains were listed, numbering 150 to 200.

This clonotype originated in a man in his forties or fifties in good health and CMV-seronegative. The sample consisted of PBMCs.

The CDR3 DNA reads TGTGCCAGCAGTGCCCCGACGGGTTCCGCCGGGGAGCTGTTTTTT. Translated, it gives CASSAPTGSAGELFF. This chain uses TRBV6-1 with TRBJ2-2; D is unclear. The CDR3 has 15 residues. Germline values: CDR1 MNHNS, CDR2 SASEGT. Between the trimmed V and J ends, which lost 4 bases and 6 bases, there was a span of 15 bases.